The sequence of this TCR beta chain was determined in a study of shared clonotypes between healthy human individuals (dated by TCRdb to the early 2020s). With regard to the full study: The cohort comprised a couple of women and a few men aged 18 to 49 years. Blood TCR repertoires of five healthy adults were deeply sequenced to estimate repertoire size and the extent of clonotype sharing between individuals. Libraries were prepared and TCR repertoires were sequenced by different laboratories using diverse techniques, in order to increase sequencing depth and limit assay-specific biases. Per donor, leukapheresis produced somewhere between about 0.9 and 10 billion PBMCs.

Overall study results and their limits: Because the study included a small number of donors, the genetic and exposure-history diversity represented was limited. Pairwise subsampling led to the expectation that sequencing depth would affect the degree of clonotype sharing among donors. Sampling was restricted to blood, and TCR repertoires in tissues likely differ from the TCR repertoires found in blood.

TCR CDR3 regions were amplified from genomic DNA by multiplex PCR using the deep immunoSEQ assay. Extracted genomic DNA from each cell subset was distributed evenly across all wells of several immunoSEQ 96-well plates, and each plate was treated as a replicate. For unsorted PBMC, around 330 ng genomic DNA, equal to approximately 30,000 T cell genomes, was loaded into each replicate PCR. Ten immunoSEQ deep assay plates were used to sequence unsorted PBMC genomic DNA. Purified libraries were measured with a Qubit 3.0 fluorometer, size-checked on a Bioanalyzer 2100, and measured again with the KAPA Library Quantification kit. Every immunoSEQ 96-well plate was sequenced on a separate single-read 150-cycle Illumina NextSeq 550 flow cell. Per the original workflow: The immunoSEQ output contained only junctional sequences without quality scores, so filtering could not match that applied to full-length reads. To assign V/J genes and CDR3, sequences were annotated using PyIR, a Python wrapper for IgBLAST v1.9, with IMGT germline references. Reads with weak V/J assignments (E-value above 1e-6), missing CDR3, stop codons, out-of-frame junctions, or ambiguous translated residues were removed. V3J clonotypes were defined as sequences sharing an identical inferred V gene, J gene, and CDR3 amino acid sequence. Percentage overlap between repertoires was computed as shared unique clonotypes divided by the size of the smaller repertoire. RTK rarefaction, the Chao1 estimator, and Recon v2.1 estimates of unobserved clonotypes were used to assess repertoire richness. TCRdb re-hosts the immuneACCESS table, in-frame sequences only. Its copies lack some clones; in the studies checked, an unresolved V gene accounts for under half of them, and the cause for the rest is not known. V, J and clone size derive from that table, while D and trimming were established from the DNA sequence. In all, the sample holds over 400,000 clones, and approximately 82% of those were seen once. Around 11% of the sample comes from the top ten.

The CDR3, cysteine through phenylalanine, is 14 amino acids long. Solely the CDR3 DNA is kept, with 42 bases framed from the first base. Via the germline V gene (reference sequence), CDR1 is MNHEY and CDR2 SMNVEV. V ends up 6 bases short and J 2 bases short, with an unmatched junction base count of 7. The donors were healthy, HIV-negative adults who had no recently reported acute infections or vaccinations. Every donor was a Caucasian adult living in Nashville, Tennessee, USA. For unsorted samples, 75 million to 90 million PBMCs were counted, and genomic DNA was extracted using the QIAamp DNA Blood Mini kit. Blood was collected by leukapheresis, and PBMCs were isolated by Ficoll-Histopaque density gradient centrifugation and then cryopreserved in liquid nitrogen vapor phase. This clone has a count of ten or more. Its antigen remains unidentified. The record has no base qualities; no much larger clone is one base away.

The V and J segments used are TRBV27 and TRBJ2-7; a stretch of 7 junction bases matches TRBD2. The TCR originated in a woman aged 40 to 50 in good health. Some clones in this sample may be carry-over from other donors' samples. Material: PBMCs. The bases read TGTGCCAGCAGGGGGAGCGGGAAGGCCTACGAGCAGTACTTC. Protein translation: CASRGSGKAYEQYF.